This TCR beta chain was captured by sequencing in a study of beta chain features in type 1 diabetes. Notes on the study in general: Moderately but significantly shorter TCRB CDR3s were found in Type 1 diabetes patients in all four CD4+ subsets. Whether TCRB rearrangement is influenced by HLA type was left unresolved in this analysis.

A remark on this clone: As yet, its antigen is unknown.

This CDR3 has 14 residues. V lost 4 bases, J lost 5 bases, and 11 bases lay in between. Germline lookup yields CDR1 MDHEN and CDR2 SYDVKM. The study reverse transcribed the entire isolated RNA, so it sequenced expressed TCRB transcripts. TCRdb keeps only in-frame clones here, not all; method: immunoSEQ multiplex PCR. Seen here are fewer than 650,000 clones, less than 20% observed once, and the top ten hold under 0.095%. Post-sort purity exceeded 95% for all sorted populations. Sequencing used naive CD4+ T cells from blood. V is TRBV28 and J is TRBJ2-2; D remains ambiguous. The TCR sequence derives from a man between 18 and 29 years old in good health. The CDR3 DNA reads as TGTGCCAGCAGTTATCGATCAGCGACCGGGGAGCTGTTTTTT. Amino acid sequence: CASSYRSATGELFF.